This TCR beta chain was identified during a study of T cells of healthy individuals. This clonotype was recorded at least ten times. The CDR3 is made up of 19 amino acids. CDR1 and CDR2 (germline): LGHNA, YSLEER. V lost 0 bases and J 9 bases, leaving 29 bases between the germline ends. A single record per CDR3 protein comes from TCRdb applying MiXCR to the 5' RACE reads. Of 40,000 to 45,000 distinct CDR3 sequences in the sample, 4% to 5.5% are singletons; the top ten hold 9.2%. This sequence was found in a human donor in good health. The chain couples TRBV4-3 to TRBJ2-5; D not resolved. The CDR3 DNA reads as TGCGCCAGCAGCCAAGACCTAACCCGGACGTCTTCTTCACCCTGGCCCCAGTACTTC. Encoded protein: CASSQDLTRTSSSPWPQYF.